This T cell receptor beta chain was retrieved from a study of blood T cells in healthy people across ages. This clonotype turned up a few times. Looked up from germline, CDR1 is DFQATT and CDR2 is SNEGSKA (reference sequence). The CDR3 consists of 15 residues. Trimming removed 6 bases from V and 1 base from J, with 15 bases in between. Sample-barcoded 5' priming and a J-beta primer mix drove a second PCR of 7 to 11 cycles. TCRdb passed the 5' RACE reads through MiXCR, listing each CDR3 protein once. The table includes 500,000 to 550,000 distinct CDR3 sequences, approximately 25% detected once. These sequences were also reported in another study, on T cells of mothers and their children.

This chain joins TRBV20-1 and TRBJ2-2, with TRBD1 as a possible D gene (6 bases). The sample comprised blood. This TCR was recovered from a boy under 18 in good health. CDR3 region: CSARKTGGNTGELFF. In DNA form, the CDR3 reads TGCAGTGCCAGGAAGACAGGTGGGAACACCGGGGAGCTGTTTTTT.